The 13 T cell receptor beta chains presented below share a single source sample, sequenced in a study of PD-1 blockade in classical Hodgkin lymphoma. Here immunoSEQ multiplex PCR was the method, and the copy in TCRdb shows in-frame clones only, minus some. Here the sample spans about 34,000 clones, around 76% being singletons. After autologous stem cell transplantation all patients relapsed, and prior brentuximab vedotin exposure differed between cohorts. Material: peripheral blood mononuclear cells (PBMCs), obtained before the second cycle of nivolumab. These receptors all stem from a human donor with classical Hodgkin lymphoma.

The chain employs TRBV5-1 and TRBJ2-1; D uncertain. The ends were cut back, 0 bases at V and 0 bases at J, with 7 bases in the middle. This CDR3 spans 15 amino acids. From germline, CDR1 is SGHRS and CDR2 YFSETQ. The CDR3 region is CASSLGSSSYNEQFF. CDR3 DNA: TGCGCCAGCAGCTTGGGGAGTAGCTCCTACAATGAGCAGTTCTTC.

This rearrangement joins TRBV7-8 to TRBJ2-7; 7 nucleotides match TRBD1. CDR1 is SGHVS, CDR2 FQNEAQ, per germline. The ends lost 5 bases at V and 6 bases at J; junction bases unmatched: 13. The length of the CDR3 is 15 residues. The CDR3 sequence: CASSPGNRGKSEQYF. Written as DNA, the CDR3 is TGTGCCAGCAGCCCAGGGAACAGGGGTAAATCCGAGCAGTACTTC.

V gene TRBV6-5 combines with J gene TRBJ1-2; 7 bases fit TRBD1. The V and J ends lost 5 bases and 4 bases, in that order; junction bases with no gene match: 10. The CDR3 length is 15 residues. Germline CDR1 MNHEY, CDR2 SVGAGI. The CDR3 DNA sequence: TGTGCCAGCAGTGGGGGGCGGGACAGTCGCTATGGCTACACCTTC. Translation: CASSGGRDSRYGYTF.

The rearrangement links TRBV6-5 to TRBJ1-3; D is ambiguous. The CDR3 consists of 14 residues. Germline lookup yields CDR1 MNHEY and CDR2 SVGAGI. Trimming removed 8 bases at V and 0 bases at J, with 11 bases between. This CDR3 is CASGRLSSGNTIYF. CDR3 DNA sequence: TGTGCCAGCGGTCGACTTAGCTCTGGAAACACCATATATTTT.

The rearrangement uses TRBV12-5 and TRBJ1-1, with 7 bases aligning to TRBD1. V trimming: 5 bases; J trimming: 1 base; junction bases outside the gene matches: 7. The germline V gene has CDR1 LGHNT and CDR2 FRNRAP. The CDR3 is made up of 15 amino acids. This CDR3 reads CASGQGDGGNTEAFF. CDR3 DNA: TGTGCTAGTGGTCAGGGGGATGGCGGGAACACTGAAGCTTTCTTT.

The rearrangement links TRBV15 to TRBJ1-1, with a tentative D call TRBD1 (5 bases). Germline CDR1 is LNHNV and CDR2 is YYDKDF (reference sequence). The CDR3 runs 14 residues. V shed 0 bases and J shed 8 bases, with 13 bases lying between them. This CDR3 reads CATSRDRGSLEAFF. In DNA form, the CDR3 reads TGTGCCACCAGCAGAGATAGGGGAAGCCTAGAAGCTTTCTTT.

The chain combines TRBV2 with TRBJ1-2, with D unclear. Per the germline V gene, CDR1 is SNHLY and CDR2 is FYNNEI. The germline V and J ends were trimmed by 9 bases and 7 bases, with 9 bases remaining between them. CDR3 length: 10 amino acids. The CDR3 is CASLRVGYTF. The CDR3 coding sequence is TGTGCCAGTTTAAGGGTTGGCTACACCTTC.

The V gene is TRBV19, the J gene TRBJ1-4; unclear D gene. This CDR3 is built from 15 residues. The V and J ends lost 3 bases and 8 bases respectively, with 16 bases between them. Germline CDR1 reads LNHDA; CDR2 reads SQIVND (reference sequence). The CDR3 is CASSMTWGAGEKLFF. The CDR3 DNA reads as TGTGCCAGTAGTATGACATGGGGAGCTGGAGAAAAACTGTTTTTT.

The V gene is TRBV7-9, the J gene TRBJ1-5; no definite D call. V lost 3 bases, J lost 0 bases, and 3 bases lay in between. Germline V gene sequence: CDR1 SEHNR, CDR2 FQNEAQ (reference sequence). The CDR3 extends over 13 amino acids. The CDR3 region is CASSLSSNQPQHF. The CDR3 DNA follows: TGTGCCAGCAGCTTGAGTAGCAATCAGCCCCAGCATTTT. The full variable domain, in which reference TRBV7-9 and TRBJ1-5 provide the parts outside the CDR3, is DTGVSQNPRHKITKRGQNVTFRCDPISEHNRLYWYRQTLGQGPEFLTYFQNEAQLEKSRLLSDRFSAERPKGSFSTLEIQRTEQGDSAMYLCASSLSSNQPQHFGDGTRLSIL.

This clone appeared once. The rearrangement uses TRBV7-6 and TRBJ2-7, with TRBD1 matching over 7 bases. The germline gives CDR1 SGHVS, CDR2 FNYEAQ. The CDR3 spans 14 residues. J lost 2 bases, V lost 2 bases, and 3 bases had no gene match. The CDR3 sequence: CASSLTGTAYEQYF. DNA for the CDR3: TGTGCCAGCAGCTTAACCGGGACAGCCTACGAGCAGTACTTC.

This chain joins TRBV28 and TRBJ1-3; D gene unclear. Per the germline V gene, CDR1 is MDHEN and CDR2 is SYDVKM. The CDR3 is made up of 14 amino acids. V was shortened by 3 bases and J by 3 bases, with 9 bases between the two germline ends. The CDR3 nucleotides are TGTGCCAGCAGTTTGAGGGCAGGTGGAAACACCATATATTTT. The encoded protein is CASSLRAGGNTIYF.

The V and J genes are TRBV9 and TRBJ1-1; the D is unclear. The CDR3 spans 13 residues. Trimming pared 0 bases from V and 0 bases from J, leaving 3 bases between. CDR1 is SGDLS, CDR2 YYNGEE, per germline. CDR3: CASSVGMNTEAFF. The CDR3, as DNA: TGTGCCAGCAGCGTAGGCATGAACACTGAAGCTTTCTTT. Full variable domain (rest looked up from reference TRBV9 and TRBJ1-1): DSGVTQTPKHLITATGQRVTLRCSPRSGDLSVYWYQQSLDQGLQFLIQYYNGEERAKGNILERFSAQQFPDLHSELNLSSLELGDSALYFCASSVGMNTEAFFGQGTRLTVV.

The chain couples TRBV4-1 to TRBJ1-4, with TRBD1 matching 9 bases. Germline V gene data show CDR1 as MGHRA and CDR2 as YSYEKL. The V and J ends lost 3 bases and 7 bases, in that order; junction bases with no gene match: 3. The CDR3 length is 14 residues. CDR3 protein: CASSQGTGTEKLFF. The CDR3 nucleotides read TGCGCCAGCAGCCAGGGGACAGGGACTGAAAAACTGTTTTTT.